This T cell receptor (beta chain) was captured in a study of technical replicates of blood from four donors. The CDR3 contains 13 residues. The germline CDR1 and CDR2 sequences are MNHEY and SVGAGI. The V end lost 4 bases, the J end lost 0 bases, and 7 bases lay between the germline ends. TCRdb's table, derived via immunoSEQ multiplex PCR, lists solely in-frame clones and lacks some. The profile shows about 76,000 clones, 90% to 95% of them singletons. The specimen sequenced was T cells isolated from PBMCs. The chain carries TRBV6-5 and TRBJ2-7; D perhaps matches TRBD1 (6 bases). This TCR was recovered from a human donor in good health. This CDR3 is CASSLGASYEQYF. The DNA for the CDR3 is TGTGCCAGCAGTTTGGGGGCCTCCTACGAGCAGTACTTC.